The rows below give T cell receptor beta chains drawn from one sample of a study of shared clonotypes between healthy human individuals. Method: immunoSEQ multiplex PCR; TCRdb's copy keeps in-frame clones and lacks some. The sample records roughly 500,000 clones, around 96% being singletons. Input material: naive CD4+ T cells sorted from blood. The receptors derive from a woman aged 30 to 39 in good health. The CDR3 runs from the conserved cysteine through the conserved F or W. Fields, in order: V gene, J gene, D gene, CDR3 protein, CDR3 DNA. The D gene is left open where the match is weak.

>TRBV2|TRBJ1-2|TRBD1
CASSDEGAWWGYTF
TGTGCCAGCAGTGATGAGGGGGCTTGGTGGGGCTACACCTTC
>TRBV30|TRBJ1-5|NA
CAWSVLGTQPQHF
TGTGCCTGGAGTGTACTCGGGACTCAGCCCCAGCATTTT
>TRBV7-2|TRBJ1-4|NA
CASSLDGYNEKLFF
TGTGCCAGCAGCTTAGACGGTTATAATGAAAAACTGTTTTTT
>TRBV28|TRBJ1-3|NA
CASSMYRAHSGNTIYF
TGTGCCAGCAGTATGTACAGGGCCCACTCTGGAAACACCATATATTTT
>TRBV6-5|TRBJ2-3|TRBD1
CASSYSYRGNTDTQYF
TGTGCCAGCAGTTACTCCTACAGGGGCAACACAGATACGCAGTATTTT
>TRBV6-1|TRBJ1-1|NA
CASSPADRRGAFF
TGTGCCAGCAGCCCAGCCGACAGGCGAGGAGCTTTCTTT
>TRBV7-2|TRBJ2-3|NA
CASSWVTGRSTDTQYF
TGTGCCAGCAGCTGGGTTACAGGGAGGAGTACAGATACGCAGTATTTT
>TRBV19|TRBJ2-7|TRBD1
CASSRGTVSTNEQYF
TGTGCCAGTAGTAGAGGGACAGTAAGCACCAACGAGCAGTACTTC
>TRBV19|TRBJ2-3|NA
CASSIRDTQYF
TGTGCCAGTAGTATTAGAGATACGCAGTATTTT
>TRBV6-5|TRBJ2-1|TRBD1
CASSNRDRLNNEQFF
TGTGCCAGCAGCAACCGGGACAGACTAAACAATGAGCAGTTCTTC